Each of the 18 T cell receptor beta chains below was sequenced from the same sample in a study of shared clonotypes between healthy human individuals. Produced via immunoSEQ multiplex PCR; TCRdb's table is partial and in-frame only. Altogether roughly 1.4 million clones are present, just under 99% being singletons, with the ten largest covering 0.36%. Source material: naive CD4+ T cells sorted from blood. Sample subset: CD45RA+ positively selected. Every receptor here comes from a man in his thirties or forties in good health.

The CDR3 spells CASSPLTEQETQYF. CDR3 nucleotide sequence: TGTGCCAGCAGTCCCCTGACCGAGCAAGAGACCCAGTACTTC. The chain combines TRBV6-5 with TRBJ2-5, with unresolved D. Germline V CDR1 and CDR2: MNHEY, SVGAGI. The ends were cut back, 5 bases at V and 2 bases at J, with 12 bases in the middle. There are 14 residues in the CDR3.

This clone was counted once. The V call is TRBV12-5, the J call TRBJ2-2, with 11 nucleotides matching TRBD1. From germline, CDR1 is LGHNT and CDR2 FRNRAP. This CDR3 contains 15 residues. V lost 6 bases to trimming and J lost 6 bases; unmatched junction nucleotides: 6. CDR3 protein: CASGWTGGGSGELFF. DNA of the CDR3: TGTGCTAGTGGGTGGACAGGGGGCGGCTCCGGGGAGCTGTTTTTT.

This clone was found once. The V gene is TRBV2, the J gene TRBJ2-7, with a tentative D call TRBD1 (6 bases). Germline CDR1 reads SNHLY; CDR2 reads FYNNEI. V was trimmed by 8 bases and J by 1 base, leaving 18 bases between them. This CDR3 is 15 amino acids long. CDR3 nucleotides: TGTGCCAGCTGTAGAAGTACGACAGGATCCTACGAGCAGTACTTC. This encodes CASCRSTTGSYEQYF. The full variable domain, completed using reference TRBV2 and TRBJ2-7, is EPEVTQTPSHQVTQMGQEVILRCVPISNHLYFYWYRQILGQKVEFLVSFYNNEISEKSEIFDDQFSVERPDGSNFTLKIRSTKLEDSAMYFCASCRSTTGSYEQYFGPGTRLTVT.

The chain carries TRBV18 and TRBJ2-3, with 9 nucleotides matching TRBD2. The CDR3 loop spans 15 amino acids. Trimming took 2 bases from V and 4 from J; bases not matched to a gene: 4. Germline lookup yields CDR1 KGHSH and CDR2 LQKENI. The CDR3 nucleotides read TGTGCCAGCTCACCAGAGACTAGCGGAGCAGATACGCAGTATTTT. Translation gives CASSPETSGADTQYF.

The J gene is TRBJ1-1, the V gene TRBV6-5; D gene ambiguous. The CDR3 spans 11 residues. CDR1 is MNHEY and CDR2 is SVGAGI in the germline V gene. V lost 7 bases, J lost 5 bases, and 8 bases lay in between. The DNA for the CDR3 is TGTGCCAGCACGGGAGGTACTGAAGCTTTCTTT. It is translated as CASTGGTEAFF.

The V gene is TRBV11-2, the J gene TRBJ2-7; D possibly corresponds to TRBD2 (6 bases). This CDR3 comprises 16 residues. Germline-derived CDR1 and CDR2 are SGHAT and FQNNGV. V was clipped by 1 base and J by 4 bases, with 17 bases between them. CDR3: CASSLVGTPAIYEQYF. CDR3 bases: TGTGCCAGCAGCTTAGTAGGGACTCCGGCAATATACGAGCAGTACTTC.

V gene TRBV5-4 combines with J gene TRBJ1-3; D not certain. Trimming took off 2 bases at V and 4 bases at J, with 10 bases between the two ends. Germline V gives CDR1 SGHNT, CDR2 YYREEE (reference sequence). The CDR3 is made up of 14 amino acids. The CDR3 DNA follows: TGTGCCAGCAGCTTTGTCCCGGGAGGAAACACCATATATTTT. It is translated as CASSFVPGGNTIYF.

This clone was observed once. The chain has TRBV11-2 and TRBJ2-3, with 11 bases fitting TRBD2. The CDR3 runs to 17 residues. J lost 6 bases, V lost 1 base, and 9 bases had no gene match. Per germline, CDR1 SGHAT and CDR2 FQNNGV. The CDR3 nucleotides are TGTGCCAGCAGCTTAGTAGATAGCGGGAGGGCTGGTGATACGCAGTATTTT. Translated, it gives CASSLVDSGRAGDTQYF.

On this clone itself: The sample carries other DNA sequences with the same CDR3. The genes are TRBV15 and TRBJ2-6; D ambiguous. The CDR3 has 15 amino acids. CDR1 is LNHNV and CDR2 is YYDKDF in the germline V gene (reference sequence). V was trimmed by 1 base and J by 4 bases, leaving 8 bases between them. The CDR3 DNA is TGTGCCACCAGCAGAGTCGGGTCAGGGGCCAACGTCCTGACTTTC. Protein product: CATSRVGSGANVLTF.

The gene calls are TRBV7-8 and TRBJ1-1; 7 bases map to TRBD1. CDR3 size: 11 residues. V lost 5 bases, J lost 8 bases, and 2 bases stayed unmatched. CDR1 is SGHVS, CDR2 FQNEAQ, per germline. The CDR3: CASSETGEAFF. The CDR3 DNA reads TGTGCCAGCAGCGAGACAGGGGAAGCTTTCTTT.

The gene calls are TRBV7-9 and TRBJ2-4; no firm D call. The CDR3 runs 12 residues. Trimming removed 5 bases at V and 6 bases at J, with 8 bases between. Germline V gives CDR1 SEHNR, CDR2 FQNEAQ (reference sequence). CDR3 in amino acids: CASSRVGNIQYF. CDR3 DNA: TGTGCCAGCAGCAGGGTTGGAAACATTCAGTACTTC.

V and J are TRBV7-2 and TRBJ2-1, with unresolved D. The CDR3 sequence is 14 residues long. Trimming removed 2 bases from V and 6 bases from J, with 11 bases in between. Germline values: CDR1 SGHTA, CDR2 FQGNSA. This CDR3 is CASSLYGSRNEQFF. CDR3 DNA: TGTGCCAGCAGCTTATATGGGTCGCGCAATGAGCAGTTCTTC.

The gene calls are TRBV9 and TRBJ2-1, with D hard to call. This CDR3 comprises 15 residues. Between the trimmed V and J ends, which lost 0 bases and 3 bases, there was a span of 10 bases. Germline V CDR1 and CDR2: SGDLS, YYNGEE. The CDR3 spells CASSVGGRYYNEQFF. CDR3 coding DNA: TGTGCCAGCAGCGTAGGCGGTAGATACTACAATGAGCAGTTCTTC. The complete variable domain, with remaining parts taken from reference TRBV9 and TRBJ2-1, reads DSGVTQTPKHLITATGQRVTLRCSPRSGDLSVYWYQQSLDQGLQFLIQYYNGEERAKGNILERFSAQQFPDLHSELNLSSLELGDSALYFCASSVGGRYYNEQFFGPGTRLTVL.

The chain combines TRBV29-1 with TRBJ2-3; TRBD1 aligns across 10 bases. Germline CDR1 is SQVTM and CDR2 is ANQGSEA. The CDR3 is 14 residues long. V dropped 7 bases and J dropped 4; count of bases not matched to a gene: 8. CDR3 in amino acids: CSGWEGQGPDTQYF. As DNA, the CDR3 is TGCAGCGGTTGGGAGGGACAGGGGCCAGATACGCAGTATTTT.

The chain carries TRBV9 and TRBJ2-2; the D is unclear. Germline CDR1 reads SGDLS; CDR2 reads YYNGEE. Trimming cost V 4 bases and J 5 bases, with 9 bases left between them. The CDR3 sequence is 13 residues long. CDR3 DNA sequence: TGTGCCAGCAGCCCCGCGGTGACCGGGGAGCTGTTTTTT. The encoded protein is CASSPAVTGELFF.

The V call is TRBV5-1, the J call TRBJ1-1; no firm D call. The CDR3 loop spans 15 amino acids. V lost 6 bases and J 1 base, leaving 16 bases between the germline ends. In germline, CDR1 is SGHRS, CDR2 YFSETQ. The CDR3 is CASTESEVRNTEAFF. Written as DNA, the CDR3 is TGCGCCAGCACCGAGTCCGAGGTCCGGAACACTGAAGCTTTCTTT.

The chain is built from TRBV7-9 and TRBJ2-5, with D perhaps TRBD1 (5 bases). The CDR3 sequence is 15 residues long. Germline V CDR1 and CDR2: SEHNR, FQNEAQ (reference sequence). Between the trimmed V and J ends, which lost 2 bases and 5 bases, there was a span of 15 bases. DNA for the CDR3: TGTGCCAGCAGCTTATTCATTCCCCAGGGTGAGACCCAGTACTTC. It is translated as CASSLFIPQGETQYF.

This clone was observed a few times. Here the CDR3 reads CASSYSTSAYEQYF. For the CDR3, the DNA is TGTGCCAGCAGTTACTCGACTAGCGCCTACGAGCAGTACTTC. The chain joins TRBV6-6 to TRBJ2-7; 8 nucleotides align to TRBD2. This CDR3 comprises 14 residues. CDR1 and CDR2 from the germline V gene are MNHNY and SVGAGI (reference sequence). Trimming removed 0 bases from V and 2 bases from J; junction bases left unmatched: 0.